These T cell receptor beta chains were read from a single sample in a study of cytotoxic CD8 clonotypes in ibrutinib-treated CLL. Sequenced by immunoSEQ multiplex PCR; TCRdb stores in-frame clones only, minus some. Found here are a few hundred thousand clones, roughly 79% of them singletons; the top ten hold more than 6%. Sequences were derived from PBMCs, sampled before ibrutinib treatment. The receptors shown here come from a human donor with chronic lymphocytic leukemia. Both conserved end residues are part of each CDR3.

V	J	CDR3
TRBV29-1	TRBJ2-3	CSVVWLAASTDTQYF
TRBV14	TRBJ2-2	CASSQDVAGVNTGELFF
TRBV7-2	TRBJ2-2	CASSLKGVPNTGELFF
TRBV4-1	TRBJ2-7	CASSLTGLAGPYEQYF
TRBV7-6	TRBJ1-4	CASSLGGYSFEKLFF
TRBV25-1	TRBJ2-1	CASYGRDSSYNEQFF
TRBV9	TRBJ2-1	CASSDIAGADYNEQFF
TRBV11-2	TRBJ1-1	CASSLGSGPSNTEAFF
TRBV11-2	TRBJ2-7	CASRNMVNYYEQYF
TRBV15	TRBJ2-1	CATSGSGTTYNEQFF
TRBV7-9	TRBJ1-4	CASSYTLSGREKLFF
TRBV2	TRBJ2-7	CASRTSYEQYF
TRBV27	TRBJ2-5	CASSLNGVETQYF
TRBV27	TRBJ1-3	CASSFLSGNTIYF
TRBV5-4	TRBJ2-7	CASSLGRGTEEQYF
TRBV2	TRBJ2-1	CASSYTPPGLAGFYNEQFF
TRBV10-3	TRBJ2-1	CATTSWFNEQFF
TRBV5-6	TRBJ2-5	CASSLFSNEETQYF
TRBV11-3	TRBJ2-1	CASSSGLVDEQFF
TRBV11-2	TRBJ2-1	CASSLGGTVYNEQFF
TRBV7-7	TRBJ2-5	CASSSLGGETQYF
TRBV6-6	TRBJ1-2	CASSLGRGQGGYTF
TRBV13	TRBJ2-7	CASSFRAPYEQYF
TRBV29-1	TRBJ2-5	CSVEELAGVRETQYF
TRBV30	TRBJ2-1	CAWSVYSVGQFF
TRBV30	TRBJ2-5	CAWSPRGETQYF
TRBV6-1	TRBJ1-2	CASRQTDLGNYGYTF
TRBV5-1	TRBJ2-3	CASRGTSRGDTQYF
TRBV2	TRBJ1-4	CASSDLSQDTDREKLFF
TRBV5-4	TRBJ2-2	CASSSLAGAAHTGELFF
TRBV5-1	TRBJ2-5	CASSLALGETQYF
TRBV27	TRBJ1-4	CASSIYEKLFF
TRBV5-6	TRBJ2-7	CASSPIDRGQSYEQYF
TRBV9	TRBJ2-2	CASSQDSTGELFF
TRBV28	TRBJ2-7	CASSLRGTGETEQYF
TRBV7-9	TRBJ1-1	CASSFPLGNTEAFF
TRBV19	TRBJ2-7	CASSTWSGQRYEQYF
TRBV4-3	TRBJ1-4	CASSPRRDSFATNEKLFF
TRBV9	TRBJ1-1	CASAKGAFTEAFF
TRBV9	TRBJ2-3	CASTRRGSVTDTQYF
TRBV7-2	TRBJ2-7	CASSLLGQGGTYEQYF